This TCR beta chain was observed in a study of cytomegalovirus exposure and HLA in healthy donors. Study details: Genotyping of 300 to 450 donors showed that around 85% belonged to the Caucasian-associated ancestry cluster.

The CDR3 totals 14 residues. The germline CDR1 and CDR2 sequences are SGHNT and YYREEE (reference sequence). Trimming stripped 4 bases from V and 5 bases from J, with 15 bases between. Overall study results and limits: Most TCR sequences were uncommon, yet certain public TCRs appeared in many donors. When analyzed later, the rates of TCR association showed variation by HLA locus, with DRB1 the most and HLA-C the fewest.

Points on this clone: Its antigen is as yet unknown.

The primer mix had 60 Vbeta and 13 Jbeta primers. Sequenced by immunoSEQ multiplex PCR; TCRdb stores in-frame clones only, minus some. The sample yields 95,000 to 150,000 clones, of which the top ten take up 1%. Donors sampled were nominally healthy, though unrecorded immune exposures were likely. This TCR was sampled from a man aged 18 to 29 in good health and CMV-seronegative. The chain joins TRBV5-4 to TRBJ2-5; D is perhaps TRBD2 (5 bases). Sequencing was done on a sample of PBMCs. The CDR3 nucleotides read TGTGCCAGCAGCCCCGGGAACCCTGAGGAGACCCAGTACTTC. This gives the protein CASSPGNPEETQYF.